One TCR beta chain is described in this entry. CDR3 length: 16 residues. V lost 0 bases, J lost 5 bases, and 7 bases stayed unmatched. Germline CDR1 reads SGHKS; CDR2 reads YYEKEE (reference sequence). This specimen comes from a study of blood T cell repertoires in COVID-19. In the study overall: Spain, Italy and the United States supplied samples that represented acute and convalescent COVID-19. T cells, B-cell-depleted T cells, or PBMCs provided the cDNA or gDNA that served as material.

TCRdb's table, derived via immunoSEQ multiplex PCR, lists solely in-frame clones and lacks some. The data show roughly 140,000 clones, around 80% seen once. This sequence joins TRBV5-5 and TRBJ2-5; TRBD1 matches 10 bases. This clonotype originated in a man aged 55 to 70 with acute or convalescent COVID-19. The sample taken for sequencing was peripheral blood. In nucleotides, the CDR3 is TGTGCCAGCAGCTTGGCCGCGACAGGGGGCTGGGAGACCCAGTACTTC. Amino acids: CASSLAATGGWETQYF.